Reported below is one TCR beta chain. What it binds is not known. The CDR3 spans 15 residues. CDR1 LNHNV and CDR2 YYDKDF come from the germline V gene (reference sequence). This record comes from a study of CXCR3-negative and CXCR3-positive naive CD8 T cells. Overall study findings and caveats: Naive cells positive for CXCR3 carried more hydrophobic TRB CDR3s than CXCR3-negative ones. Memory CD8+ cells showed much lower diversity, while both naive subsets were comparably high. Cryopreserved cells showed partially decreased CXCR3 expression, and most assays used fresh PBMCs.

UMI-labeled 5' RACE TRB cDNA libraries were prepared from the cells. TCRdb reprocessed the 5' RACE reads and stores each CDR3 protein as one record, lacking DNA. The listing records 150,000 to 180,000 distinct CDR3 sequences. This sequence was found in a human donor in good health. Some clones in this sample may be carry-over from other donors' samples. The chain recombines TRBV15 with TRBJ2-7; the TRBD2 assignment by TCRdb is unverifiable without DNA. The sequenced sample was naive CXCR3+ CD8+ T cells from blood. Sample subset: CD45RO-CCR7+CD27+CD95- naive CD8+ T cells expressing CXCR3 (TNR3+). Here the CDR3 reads CATSRVASGTYEQYF.